These 5 T cell receptor beta chains were all obtained from the same sample, sequenced in a study of blood T cell repertoires in COVID-19 (TCRdb year 2020). Libraries came from the immunoSEQ multiplex PCR assay. TCRdb stores this immuneACCESS table with in-frame sequences only. Part of the clones is absent; in the studies checked, under half of the shortfall reflects unresolved V genes, and no reason is known for the rest. This sample lists over 130,000 clones; approximately 88% were detected once. Roughly 2.3% of the sample comes from the top ten. The sample taken for sequencing was peripheral blood. Every receptor here comes from a man aged 65 to 85 with acute or convalescent COVID-19.

The V gene is TRBV5-1, the J gene TRBJ2-5, with D possibly being TRBD2 (6 bases). From germline, CDR1 is SGHRS and CDR2 YFSETQ. Trimming removed 3 bases from V and 5 bases from J, with 17 bases in between. The CDR3 has 15 amino acids. The CDR3 region is CASSWTGTVSETQYF. The CDR3 nucleotides are TGCGCCAGCAGCTGGACCGGGACTGTCAGCGAGACCCAGTACTTC.

The CDR3 region is CASSLGGTSFAGELFF. The CDR3 DNA is TGCGCCAGCAGCTTGGGAGGGACTAGCTTCGCCGGGGAGCTGTTTTTT. J is TRBJ2-2 and V is TRBV5-1, with 9 bases fitting TRBD2. The CDR3 loop spans 16 amino acids. Per the germline V gene, CDR1 is SGHRS and CDR2 is YFSETQ. The V and J ends lost 0 bases and 6 bases, in that order; junction bases with no gene match: 6.

The rearrangement links TRBV7-2 to TRBJ2-5; tentatively, D is TRBD2 (5 bases). The CDR3 has 15 residues. Germline V gene data show CDR1 as SGHTA and CDR2 as FQGNSA. Trimming took off 5 bases at V and 2 bases at J, with 15 bases between the two ends. The CDR3 reads CASSLDGVQQETQYF. The CDR3 DNA sequence: TGTGCCAGCAGCCTTGACGGGGTACAGCAAGAGACCCAGTACTTC.

This clone was seen a single time. CDR3 nucleotides: TGTGCCAGCAGCCCGGGACAGGGGCTGCAGGGTACGCAGTATTTT. Its translation: CASSPGQGLQGTQYF. This chain connects TRBV7-3 to TRBJ2-3; the match to TRBD1 covers 10 bases. With V trimmed by 5 bases and J by 8 bases, 10 bases remained unmatched. The CDR3 is 15 residues long. Germline values: CDR1 SGHTA, CDR2 FQGTGA.

This clone was recorded once. This chain uses TRBV7-9 with TRBJ2-3, with 10 bases matching TRBD2. The CDR3 extends over 18 amino acids. V lost 2 bases, J lost 4 bases, and 12 bases stayed unmatched. Germline-derived CDR1 and CDR2 are SEHNR and FQNEAQ (reference sequence). CDR3 sequence (DNA): TGTGCCAGCAGCTTAACTGCGGGTCTAGCGGGAGCATCAGATACGCAGTATTTT. Encoded protein: CASSLTAGLAGASDTQYF. Full variable domain (remainder filled in from reference TRBV7-9 and TRBJ2-3): DTGVSQNPRHKITKRGQNVTFRCDPISEHNRLYWYRQTLGQGPEFLTYFQNEAQLEKSRLLSDRFSAERPKGSFSTLEIQRTEQGDSAMYLCASSLTAGLAGASDTQYFGPGTRLTVL.